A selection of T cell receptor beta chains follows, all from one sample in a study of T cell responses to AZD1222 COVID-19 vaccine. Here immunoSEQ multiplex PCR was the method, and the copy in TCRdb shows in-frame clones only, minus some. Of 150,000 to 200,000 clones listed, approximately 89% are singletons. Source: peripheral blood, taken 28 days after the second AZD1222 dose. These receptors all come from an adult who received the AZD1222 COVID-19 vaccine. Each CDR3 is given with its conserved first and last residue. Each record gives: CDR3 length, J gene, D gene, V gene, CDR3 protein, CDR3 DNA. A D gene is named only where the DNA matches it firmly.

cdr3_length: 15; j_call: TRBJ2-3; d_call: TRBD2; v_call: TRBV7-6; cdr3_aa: CASSGWAGGTDTQYF; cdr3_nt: TGTGCCAGCAGCGGGTGGGCGGGAGGCACAGATACGCAGTATTTT
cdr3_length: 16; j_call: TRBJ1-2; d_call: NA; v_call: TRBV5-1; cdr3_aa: CASSSKTQTPNYGYTF; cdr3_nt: TGCGCCAGCAGCTCCAAGACACAGACTCCTAACTATGGCTACACCTTC
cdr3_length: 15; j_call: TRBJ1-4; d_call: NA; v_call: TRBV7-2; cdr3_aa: CASSLGSQAGEKLFF; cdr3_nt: TGTGCCAGCAGCTTAGGGTCGCAGGCAGGTGAAAAACTGTTTTTT
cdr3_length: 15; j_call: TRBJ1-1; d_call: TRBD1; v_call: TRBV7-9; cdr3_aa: CASSSRQGQSSEAFF; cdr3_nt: TGTGCCAGCAGCTCCCGGCAGGGACAGTCTAGTGAAGCTTTCTTT
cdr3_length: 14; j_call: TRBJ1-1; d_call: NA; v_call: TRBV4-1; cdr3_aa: CASSQGQGYTEAFF; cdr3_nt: TGCGCCAGCAGCCAGGGTCAGGGGTACACTGAAGCTTTCTTT
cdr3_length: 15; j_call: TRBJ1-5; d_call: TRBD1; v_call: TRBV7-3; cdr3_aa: CASSSPTGGGQPQHF; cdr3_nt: TGTGCCAGCAGCTCCCCGACAGGGGGCGGTCAGCCCCAGCATTTT
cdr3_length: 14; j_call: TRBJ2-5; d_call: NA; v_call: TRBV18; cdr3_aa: CASSPDRTGETQYF; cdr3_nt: TGTGCCAGCTCACCCGACAGGACCGGGGAGACCCAGTACTTC
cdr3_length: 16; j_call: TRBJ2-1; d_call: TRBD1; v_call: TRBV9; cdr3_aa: CASSLTGETAYNEQFF; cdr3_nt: TGTGCCAGCAGCCTGACAGGGGAAACCGCCTACAATGAGCAGTTCTTC
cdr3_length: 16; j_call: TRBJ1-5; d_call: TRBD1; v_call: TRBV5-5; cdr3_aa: CASSLQTGASNQPQHF; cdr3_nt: TGTGCCAGCAGCTTGCAGACAGGGGCCTCCAATCAGCCCCAGCATTTT
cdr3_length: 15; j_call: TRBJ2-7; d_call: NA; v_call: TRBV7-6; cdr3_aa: CASSFEVGGGDEQYF; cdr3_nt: TGTGCCAGCAGCTTTGAGGTAGGGGGAGGAGACGAGCAGTACTTC
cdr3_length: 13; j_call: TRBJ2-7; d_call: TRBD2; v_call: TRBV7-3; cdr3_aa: CASSSSVGGEQYF; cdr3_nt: TGTGCCAGCAGCTCCTCGGTGGGAGGGGAGCAGTACTTC
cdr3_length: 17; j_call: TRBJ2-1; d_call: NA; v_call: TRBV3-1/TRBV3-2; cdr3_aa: CASSPWAGSSSYNEQFF; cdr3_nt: TGTGCCAGCAGCCCTTGGGCAGGTTCCAGCTCCTACAATGAGCAGTTCTTC
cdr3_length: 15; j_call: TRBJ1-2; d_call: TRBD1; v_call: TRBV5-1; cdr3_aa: CASSLDSGGGYGYTF; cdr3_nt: TGCGCCAGCAGCTTGGATTCAGGGGGTGGATATGGCTACACCTTC